This T cell receptor (beta chain) was sequenced during a study of cytotoxic CD8 clonotypes in ibrutinib-treated CLL. Across the whole study: Across samples, productive templates numbered about 240,000 and productive rearrangements reached about 100,000 on average.

Turning to this clone: Its antigen is as yet unknown.

Produced via immunoSEQ multiplex PCR; TCRdb's table is partial and in-frame only. The sample carries about 140,000 clones, 70% to 80% recorded once. Study-level results: The study found public clonotypes uncommon, contracting or stable on treatment.

The CDR3 is made up of 15 amino acids. Germline V gives CDR1 MDHEN, CDR2 SYDVKM. Trimming cost V 7 bases and J 6 bases, with 19 bases left between them. The rearrangement links TRBV28 to TRBJ2-1; D possibly corresponds to TRBD2 (7 bases). The TCR originated in a human donor with chronic lymphocytic leukemia. Sequenced material: PBMCs, taken after 12 months of ibrutinib treatment. The CDR3 spells CASTVIIGGRNEQFF. DNA for the CDR3: TGTGCCAGCACTGTTATTATCGGGGGGCGCAATGAGCAGTTCTTC.